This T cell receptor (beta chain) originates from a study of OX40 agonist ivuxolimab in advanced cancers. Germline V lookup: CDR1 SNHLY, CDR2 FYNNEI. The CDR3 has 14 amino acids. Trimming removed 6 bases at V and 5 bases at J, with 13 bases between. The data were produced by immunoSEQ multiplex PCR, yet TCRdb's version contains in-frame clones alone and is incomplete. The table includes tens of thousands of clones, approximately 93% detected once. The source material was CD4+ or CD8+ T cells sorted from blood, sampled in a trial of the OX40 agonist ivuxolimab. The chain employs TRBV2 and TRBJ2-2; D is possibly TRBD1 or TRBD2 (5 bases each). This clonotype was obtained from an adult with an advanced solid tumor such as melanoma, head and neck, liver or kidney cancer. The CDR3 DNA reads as TGTGCCAGCAGGCCCGGTGGGGGAACCGGGGAGCTGTTTTTT. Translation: CASRPGGGTGELFF. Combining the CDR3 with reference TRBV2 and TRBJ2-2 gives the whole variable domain EPEVTQTPSHQVTQMGQEVILRCVPISNHLYFYWYRQILGQKVEFLVSFYNNEISEKSEIFDDQFSVERPDGSNFTLKIRSTKLEDSAMYFCASRPGGGTGELFFGEGSRLTVL.